This T cell receptor (beta chain) is from a study of T-cell reconstitution after alpha-beta-depleted transplantation in children. On this clonotype: The target antigen is unknown.

Molecular barcoding with unique molecular identifiers was used for the TCRbeta library. A single record per CDR3 protein comes from TCRdb applying MiXCR to the PCR reads. The sample contains some 260,000 distinct CDR3 sequences, roughly a quarter of which appear only once. The germline V gene has CDR1 SGHTA and CDR2 FQGNSA. The CDR3 has 14 residues. Trimming pared 2 bases from V and 6 bases from J, leaving 13 bases between. Notes on the study in general: A year had passed since transplant, and T-cell counts and diversity by then came mostly from newly produced T cells. Reported findings indicate that, about two months after transplant, alpha-beta T cells came from several hundred expanded clones, which were derived from non-depleted graft cells. Certain patients had high TCRbeta diversity at day 60, and it came from recipient T cells and thymic progenitors that survived.

This chain connects TRBV7-2 to TRBJ1-2, with unresolved D. Sequences were derived from PBMCs, mostly from graft donor cells, sampled 360 days after TCRalphabeta/CD19-depleted stem cell transplant. This clonotype was sampled from a female patient aged 2-9 years who had a stem cell transplant for congenital amegakaryocytic thrombocytopenia, so the T cells may come from the graft donor. CDR3 DNA: TGTGCCAGCAGCTTAAGGGCAGAACCACATGGCTACACCTTC. Translated: CASSLRAEPHGYTF.